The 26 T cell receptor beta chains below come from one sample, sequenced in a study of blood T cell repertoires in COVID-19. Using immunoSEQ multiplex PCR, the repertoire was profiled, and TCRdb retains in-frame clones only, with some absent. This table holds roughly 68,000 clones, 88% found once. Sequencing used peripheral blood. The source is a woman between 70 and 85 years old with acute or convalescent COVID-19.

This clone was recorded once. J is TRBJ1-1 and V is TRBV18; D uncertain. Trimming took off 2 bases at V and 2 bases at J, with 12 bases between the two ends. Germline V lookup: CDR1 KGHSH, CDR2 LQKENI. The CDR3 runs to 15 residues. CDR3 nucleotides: TGTGCCAGCTCACCAAACAGACCAGAAAACACTGAAGCTTTCTTT. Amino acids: CASSPNRPENTEAFF.

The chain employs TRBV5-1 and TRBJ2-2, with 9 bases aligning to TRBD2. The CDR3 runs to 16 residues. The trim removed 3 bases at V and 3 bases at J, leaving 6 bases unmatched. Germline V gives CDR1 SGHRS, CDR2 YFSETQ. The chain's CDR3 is CASSSPTSGYTGELFF. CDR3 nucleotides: TGCGCCAGCAGCTCCCCGACTAGCGGATACACCGGGGAGCTGTTTTTT.

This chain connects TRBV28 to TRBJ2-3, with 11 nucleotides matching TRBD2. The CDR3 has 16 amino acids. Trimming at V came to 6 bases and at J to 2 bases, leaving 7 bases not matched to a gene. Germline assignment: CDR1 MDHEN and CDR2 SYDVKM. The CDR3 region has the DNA TGTGCCAGCAGGGGTAGCGGGAGGGCGAACACAGATACGCAGTATTTT. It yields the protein CASRGSGRANTDTQYF.

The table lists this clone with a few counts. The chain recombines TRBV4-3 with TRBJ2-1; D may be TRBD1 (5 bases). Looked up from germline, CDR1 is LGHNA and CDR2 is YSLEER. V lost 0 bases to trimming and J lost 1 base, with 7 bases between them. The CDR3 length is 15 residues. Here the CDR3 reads CASSQDQGSYNEQFF. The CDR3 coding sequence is TGCGCCAGCAGCCAAGATCAGGGTTCCTACAATGAGCAGTTCTTC.

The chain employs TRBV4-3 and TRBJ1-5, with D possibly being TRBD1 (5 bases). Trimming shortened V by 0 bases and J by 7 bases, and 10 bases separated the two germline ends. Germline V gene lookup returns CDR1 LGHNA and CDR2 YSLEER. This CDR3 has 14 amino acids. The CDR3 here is CASSQDGAGQPQHF. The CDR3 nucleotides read TGCGCCAGCAGCCAAGATGGGGCTGGGCAGCCCCAGCATTTT.

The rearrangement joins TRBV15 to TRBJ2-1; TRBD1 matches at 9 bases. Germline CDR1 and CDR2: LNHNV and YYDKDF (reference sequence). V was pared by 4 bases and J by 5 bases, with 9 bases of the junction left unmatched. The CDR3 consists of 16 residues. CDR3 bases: TGTGCCACCAGCACCAACAGGGGGCTGGGGGACAATGAGCAGTTCTTC. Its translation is CATSTNRGLGDNEQFF.

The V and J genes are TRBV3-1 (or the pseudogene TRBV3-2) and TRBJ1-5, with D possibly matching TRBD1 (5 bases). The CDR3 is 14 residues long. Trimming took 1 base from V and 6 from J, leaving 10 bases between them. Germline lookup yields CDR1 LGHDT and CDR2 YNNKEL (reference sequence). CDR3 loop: CASSQGRGGQPQHF. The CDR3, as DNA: TGTGCCAGCAGCCAAGGGAGGGGAGGTCAGCCCCAGCATTTT.

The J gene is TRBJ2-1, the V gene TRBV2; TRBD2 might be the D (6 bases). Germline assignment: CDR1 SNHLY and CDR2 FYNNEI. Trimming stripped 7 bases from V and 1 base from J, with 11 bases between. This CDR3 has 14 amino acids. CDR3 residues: CASTPLASYNEQFF. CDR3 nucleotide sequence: TGTGCCAGCACCCCTCTAGCGTCCTACAATGAGCAGTTCTTC.

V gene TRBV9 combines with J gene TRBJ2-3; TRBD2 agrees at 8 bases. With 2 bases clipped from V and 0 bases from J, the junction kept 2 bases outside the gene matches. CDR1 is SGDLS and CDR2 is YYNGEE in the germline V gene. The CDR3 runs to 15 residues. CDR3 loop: CASSVSGTSTDTQYF. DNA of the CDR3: TGTGCCAGCAGCGTTAGCGGGACTAGCACAGATACGCAGTATTTT.

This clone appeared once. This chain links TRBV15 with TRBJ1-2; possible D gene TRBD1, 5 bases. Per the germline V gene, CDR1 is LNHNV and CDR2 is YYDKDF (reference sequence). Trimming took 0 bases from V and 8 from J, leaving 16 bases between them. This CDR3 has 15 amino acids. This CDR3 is CATSRDRGVGQGYTF. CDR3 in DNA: TGTGCCACCAGCAGAGATCGGGGGGTGGGGCAAGGCTACACCTTC.

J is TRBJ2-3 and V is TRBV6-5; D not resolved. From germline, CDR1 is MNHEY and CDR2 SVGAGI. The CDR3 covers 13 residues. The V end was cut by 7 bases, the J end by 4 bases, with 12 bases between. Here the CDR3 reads CASNPRGADTQYF. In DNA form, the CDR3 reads TGTGCCAGCAACCCGCGAGGCGCAGATACGCAGTATTTT.

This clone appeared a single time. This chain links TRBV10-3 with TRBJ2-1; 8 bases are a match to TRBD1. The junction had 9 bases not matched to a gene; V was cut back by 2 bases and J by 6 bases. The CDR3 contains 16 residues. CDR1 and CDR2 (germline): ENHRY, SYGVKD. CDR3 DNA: TGTGCCATCAGTGAGCCGGGACAGGAGGCCCTCAATGAGCAGTTCTTC. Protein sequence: CAISEPGQEALNEQFF.

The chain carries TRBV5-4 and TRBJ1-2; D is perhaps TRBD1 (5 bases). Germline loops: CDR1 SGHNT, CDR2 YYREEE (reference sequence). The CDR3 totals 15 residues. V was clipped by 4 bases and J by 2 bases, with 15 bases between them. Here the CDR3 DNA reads TGTGCCAGCAGCCCAAAGACAGACGGAAACTATGGCTACACCTTC. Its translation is CASSPKTDGNYGYTF. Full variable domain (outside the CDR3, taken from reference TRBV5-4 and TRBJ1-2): ETGVTQSPTHLIKTRGQQVTLRCSSQSGHNTVSWYQQALGQGPQFIFQYYREEENGRGNFPPRFSGLQFPNYSSELNVNALELDDSALYLCASSPKTDGNYGYTFGSGTRLTVV.

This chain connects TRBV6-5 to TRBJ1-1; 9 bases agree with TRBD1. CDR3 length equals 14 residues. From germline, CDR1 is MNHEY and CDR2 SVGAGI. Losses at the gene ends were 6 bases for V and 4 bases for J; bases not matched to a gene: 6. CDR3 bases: TGTGCCAGCAGGGACAGGGGCCTGAGCACTGAAGCTTTCTTT. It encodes CASRDRGLSTEAFF.

The chain's CDR3 is CATAGGQGELGTQYF. CDR3 nucleotide sequence: TGTGCCACCGCCGGTGGACAGGGGGAACTTGGGACCCAGTACTTC. V usage is TRBV18 and J usage is TRBJ2-5; 10 bases map to TRBD1. The CDR3 has 15 amino acids. CDR1 KGHSH and CDR2 LQKENI come from the germline V gene. The junction had 15 bases not matched to a gene; V was cut back by 10 bases and J by 7 bases.

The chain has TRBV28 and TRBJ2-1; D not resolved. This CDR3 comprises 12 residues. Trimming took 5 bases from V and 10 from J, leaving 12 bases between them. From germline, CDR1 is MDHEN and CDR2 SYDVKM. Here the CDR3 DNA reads TGTGCCAGCAGTCCCTCTCTTGTAGAGCAGTTCTTC. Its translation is CASSPSLVEQFF.

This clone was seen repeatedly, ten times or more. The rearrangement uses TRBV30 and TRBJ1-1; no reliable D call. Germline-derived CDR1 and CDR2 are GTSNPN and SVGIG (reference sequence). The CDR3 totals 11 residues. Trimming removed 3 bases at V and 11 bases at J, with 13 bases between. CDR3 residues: CAWSLGSGAFF. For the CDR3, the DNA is TGTGCCTGGAGCTTAGGGTCGGGGGCTTTCTTT.

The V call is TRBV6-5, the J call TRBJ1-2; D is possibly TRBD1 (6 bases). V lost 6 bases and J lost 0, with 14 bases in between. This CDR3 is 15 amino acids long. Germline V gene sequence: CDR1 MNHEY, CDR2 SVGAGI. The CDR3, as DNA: TGTGCCAGCAGAGTCGACAGGACCCCTAACTATGGCTACACCTTC. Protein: CASRVDRTPNYGYTF.

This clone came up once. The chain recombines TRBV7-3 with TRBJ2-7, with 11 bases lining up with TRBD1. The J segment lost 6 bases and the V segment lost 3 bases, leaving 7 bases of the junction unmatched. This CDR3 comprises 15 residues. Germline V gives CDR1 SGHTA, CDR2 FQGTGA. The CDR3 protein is CASSLASGTGGEQYF. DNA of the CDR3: TGTGCCAGCAGCTTGGCGTCCGGGACAGGGGGCGAGCAGTACTTC.

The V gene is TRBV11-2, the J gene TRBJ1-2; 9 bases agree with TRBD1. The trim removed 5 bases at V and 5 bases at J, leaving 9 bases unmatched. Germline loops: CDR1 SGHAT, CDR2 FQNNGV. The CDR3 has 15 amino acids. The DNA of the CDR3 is TGTGCCAGCAGCACACACAGGGGGCTGGGTTATGGCTACACCTTC. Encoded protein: CASSTHRGLGYGYTF.

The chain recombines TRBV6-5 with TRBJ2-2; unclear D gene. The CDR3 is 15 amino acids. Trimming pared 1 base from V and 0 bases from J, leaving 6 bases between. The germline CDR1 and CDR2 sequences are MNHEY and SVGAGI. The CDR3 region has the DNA TGTGCCAGCAGTTACTATACATCGAACACCGGGGAGCTGTTTTTT. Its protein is CASSYYTSNTGELFF.

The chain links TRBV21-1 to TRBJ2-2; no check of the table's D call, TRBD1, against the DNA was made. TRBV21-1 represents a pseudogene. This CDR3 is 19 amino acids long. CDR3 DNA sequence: TGTGCCAGCAGCAAAGGAGTCAGGACTGACAGGAGTTTTATAGGGGAGCTGTTTTTT. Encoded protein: CASSKGVRTDRSFIGELFF.

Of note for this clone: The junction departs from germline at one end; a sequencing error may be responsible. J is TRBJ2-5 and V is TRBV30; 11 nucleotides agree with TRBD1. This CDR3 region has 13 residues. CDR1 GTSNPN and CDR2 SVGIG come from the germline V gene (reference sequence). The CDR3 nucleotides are TGTGCCGGGAGGGGGGACAGGGGGGAGACCCAGTACTTC. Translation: CAGRGDRGETQYF.

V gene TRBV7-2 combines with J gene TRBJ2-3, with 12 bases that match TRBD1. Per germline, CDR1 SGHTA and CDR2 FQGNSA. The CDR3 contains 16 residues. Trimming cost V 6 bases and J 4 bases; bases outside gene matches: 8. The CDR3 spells CASRWPGQGAADTQYF. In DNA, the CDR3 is TGTGCCAGCAGGTGGCCGGGACAGGGGGCCGCAGATACGCAGTATTTT.

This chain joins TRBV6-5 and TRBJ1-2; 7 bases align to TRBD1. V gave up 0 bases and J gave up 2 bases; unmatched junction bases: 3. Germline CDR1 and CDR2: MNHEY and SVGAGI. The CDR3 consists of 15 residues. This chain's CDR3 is CASSYSGTANYGYTF. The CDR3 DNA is TGTGCCAGCAGTTACTCCGGGACAGCCAACTATGGCTACACCTTC.

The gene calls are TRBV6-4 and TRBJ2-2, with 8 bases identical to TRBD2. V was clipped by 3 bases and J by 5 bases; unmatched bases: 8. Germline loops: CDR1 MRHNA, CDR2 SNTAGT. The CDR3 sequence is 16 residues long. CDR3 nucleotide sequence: TGTGCCAGCAGTGATGGAACGGGAGGGATAACCGGGGAGCTGTTTTTT. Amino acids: CASSDGTGGITGELFF.